A selection of T cell receptor beta chains follows, all from one sample in a study of PD-1 blockade in classical Hodgkin lymphoma. Some clones are missing from TCRdb's copy, which holds only in-frame ones; the method was immunoSEQ multiplex PCR. The sample holds nearly 35,000 clones, roughly 90% seen once. The material sequenced was CD4+ T cells from blood. The origin of the receptors is a human donor with classical Hodgkin lymphoma. Each CDR3 is given with its conserved first and last residue. D genes are given only for firm matches. Size is stated for part of the rows, as once, few or many counts, or as a class when the clone is expanded.

DNA: TGTGCCATCAGTGGGATCGGCCCAAGCACAGATACGCAGTATTTT
CDR3: CAISGIGPSTDTQYF
J: TRBJ2-3
D: .
V: TRBV10-3
size: once

DNA: TGTGCCAGCAGTTTAGCGGACAGGGGTGGACGAGCTTTCTTT
CDR3: CASSLADRGGRAFF
J: TRBJ1-1
D: TRBD1
V: TRBV28
size: .

DNA: TGTGCCAGCAGCTTGGAGGGCTCGGACTACAATGAGCAGTTCTTC
CDR3: CASSLEGSDYNEQFF
J: TRBJ2-1
D: .
V: TRBV11-1
size: once

DNA: TGTGCCACCAGCAGGGGGGGCTCTGGAAACACCATATATTTT
CDR3: CATSRGGSGNTIYF
J: TRBJ1-3
D: .
V: TRBV15
size: once

DNA: TGTGCCAGCAGCTTACCTCGGGGCCAAGTGAATGAGCAGTTCTTC
CDR3: CASSLPRGQVNEQFF
J: TRBJ2-1
D: .
V: TRBV7-3
size: .

DNA: TGTGCCAGCAGCGTGTGGGACCCCGCCTACGAGCAGTACTTC
CDR3: CASSVWDPAYEQYF
J: TRBJ2-7
D: .
V: TRBV5-4
size: few

DNA: TGTGCCAGTAGTGCCGGGGATATCTCTGGAAACACCATATATTTT
CDR3: CASSAGDISGNTIYF
J: TRBJ1-3
D: .
V: TRBV19
size: .

DNA: TGTGCCAGTAGTATTGGGCTAGCGGGACTCCCGTACGAGCAGTACTTC
CDR3: CASSIGLAGLPYEQYF
J: TRBJ2-7
D: TRBD2
V: TRBV19
size: .

DNA: TGTGCCAGCAGCTCTTGGAGCACAGATACGCAGTATTTT
CDR3: CASSSWSTDTQYF
J: TRBJ2-3
D: .
V: TRBV11-3
size: .

DNA: TGTGCCAGCAGCGTAGAAGCGGGAGGGAGCACCGGGGAGCTGTTTTTT
CDR3: CASSVEAGGSTGELFF
J: TRBJ2-2
D: TRBD2
V: TRBV9
size: .

DNA: TGCGCCAGCAGCCGAGAAAGTACCCTAAGTTACGAGCAGTACTTC
CDR3: CASSRESTLSYEQYF
J: TRBJ2-7
D: .
V: TRBV4-3
size: .

DNA: TGTGCCAGCAGCTTAGTGCTAGTCGGGAATGGGCAAGGAGATGAGCAGTTCTTC
CDR3: CASSLVLVGNGQGDEQFF
J: TRBJ2-1
D: .
V: TRBV7-2
size: .

DNA: TGTGCCAGCAGCTTGGACGTTGGCACTGAAGCTTTCTTT
CDR3: CASSLDVGTEAFF
J: TRBJ1-1
D: .
V: TRBV7-9
size: .

DNA: TGTGCCACCAGCAGAGAATCCAGGGGGCAAGAGACCCAGTACTTC
CDR3: CATSRESRGQETQYF
J: TRBJ2-5
D: TRBD1
V: TRBV15
size: .

DNA: TGTGCCAGCAGTCCCGACCGGGGCTCCTATAATTCACCCCTCCACTTT
CDR3: CASSPDRGSYNSPLHF
J: TRBJ1-6
D: .
V: TRBV25-1
size: .

DNA: TGTGCCAGCAGCCGTTACGACAGGGCCTATGGCTACACCTTC
CDR3: CASSRYDRAYGYTF
J: TRBJ1-2
D: TRBD1
V: TRBV6-5
size: .

DNA: TGTGCCAGCAGTGAAGCATGGGGTAACGAGCAGTACTTC
CDR3: CASSEAWGNEQYF
J: TRBJ2-7
D: .
V: TRBV6-1
size: .

DNA: TGTGCCAGCAGCTTAGTTGGGACTAGCAGCTCCGGAGATACGCAGTATTTT
CDR3: CASSLVGTSSSGDTQYF
J: TRBJ2-3
D: TRBD2
V: TRBV7-2
size: .

DNA: TGTGCCAGCTCCTCCACTCAAGGATTTCAGGGAAACACTGAAGCTTTCTTT
CDR3: CASSSTQGFQGNTEAFF
J: TRBJ1-1
D: .
V: TRBV18
size: .

DNA: TGTGCCAGCAGCCCAACGGGCTCACTCACCGGGGAGCTGTTTTTT
CDR3: CASSPTGSLTGELFF
J: TRBJ2-2
D: .
V: TRBV7-2
size: .

DNA: TGCGCCAGCAGCTTGGAGTCGGGGGGCAATCAGCCCCAGCATTTT
CDR3: CASSLESGGNQPQHF
J: TRBJ1-5
D: .
V: TRBV5-1
size: few

DNA: TGCGCCAGCATTCGGGACACTGGGGCCGGGGAGACCCAGTACTTC
CDR3: CASIRDTGAGETQYF
J: TRBJ2-5
D: .
V: TRBV10-2
size: .